Described below is a single T cell receptor (beta chain) sequence and its context. The data are from a study of patients and donors after allogeneic stem cell transplantation. TCRdb reanalysed the RT-PCR reads using MiXCR and keeps one entry per CDR3 protein. The table lists about 960,000 distinct CDR3 sequences, about 20% of them singletons. The source of this sequence is a human donor who was either an allogeneic HSCT recipient or a stem cell or donor lymphocyte infusion donor (not recorded which). It is not recorded whose cells these are; they may come from a transplant donor. Sequencing input: blood, either unsorted or a sorted T cell fraction (not recorded which).

The CDR3 loop is CASSLENSGNTIYF. In DNA form, the CDR3 reads TGCGCCAGCAGCTTGGAAAATTCTGGAAACACCATATATTTT. The V gene is TRBV5-1, the J gene TRBJ1-3; D unresolved. Germline loops: CDR1 SGHRS, CDR2 YFSETQ. V lost 0 bases, J lost 1 base, and 5 bases lay in between. The CDR3 is made up of 14 amino acids.